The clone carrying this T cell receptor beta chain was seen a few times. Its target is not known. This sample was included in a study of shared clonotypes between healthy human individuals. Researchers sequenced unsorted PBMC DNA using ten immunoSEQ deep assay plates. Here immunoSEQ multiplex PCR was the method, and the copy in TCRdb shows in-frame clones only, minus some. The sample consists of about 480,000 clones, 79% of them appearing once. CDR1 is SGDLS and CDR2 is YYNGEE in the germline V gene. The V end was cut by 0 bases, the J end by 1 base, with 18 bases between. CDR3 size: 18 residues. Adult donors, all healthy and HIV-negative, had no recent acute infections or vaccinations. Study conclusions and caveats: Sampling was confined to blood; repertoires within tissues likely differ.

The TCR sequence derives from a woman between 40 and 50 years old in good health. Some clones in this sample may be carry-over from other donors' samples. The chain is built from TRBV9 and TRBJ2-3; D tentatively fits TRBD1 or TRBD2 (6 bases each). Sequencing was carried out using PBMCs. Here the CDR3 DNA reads TGTGCCAGCAGCGTAGGTGTGGTGCTGGGGGGCCGCACAGATACGCAGTATTTT. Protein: CASSVGVVLGGRTDTQYF.